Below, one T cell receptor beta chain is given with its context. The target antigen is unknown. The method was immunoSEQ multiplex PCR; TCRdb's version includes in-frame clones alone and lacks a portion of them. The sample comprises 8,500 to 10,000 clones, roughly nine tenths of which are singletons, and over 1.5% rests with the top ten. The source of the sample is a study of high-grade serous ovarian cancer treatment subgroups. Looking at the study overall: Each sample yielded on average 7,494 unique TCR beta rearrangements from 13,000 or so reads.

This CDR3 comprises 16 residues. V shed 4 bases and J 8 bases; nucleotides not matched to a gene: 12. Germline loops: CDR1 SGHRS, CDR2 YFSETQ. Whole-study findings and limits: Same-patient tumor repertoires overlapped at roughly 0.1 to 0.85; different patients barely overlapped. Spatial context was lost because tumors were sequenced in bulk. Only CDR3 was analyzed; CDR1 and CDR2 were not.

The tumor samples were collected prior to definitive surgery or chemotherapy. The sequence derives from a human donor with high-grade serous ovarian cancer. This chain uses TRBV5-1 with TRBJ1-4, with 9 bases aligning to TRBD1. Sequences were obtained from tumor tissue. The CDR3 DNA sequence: TGCGCCAGCAGCCTCCGGGACAGGGCGTTTGAAGAAAAACTGTTTTTT. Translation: CASSLRDRAFEEKLFF. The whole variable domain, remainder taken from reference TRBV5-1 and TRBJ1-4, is KAGVTQTPRYLIKTRGQQVTLSCSPISGHRSVSWYQQTPGQGLQFLFEYFSETQRNKGNFPGRFSGRQFSNSRSEMNVSTLELGDSALYLCASSLRDRAFEEKLFFGSGTQLSVL.